This T cell receptor (beta chain) comes out of a study of cytomegalovirus exposure and HLA in healthy donors. Trimming took 3 bases from V and 4 from J; bases not matched to a gene: 9. The germline gives CDR1 MNHNS, CDR2 SASEGT. This CDR3 spans 17 amino acids. General study results and limits: Available immune exposure information covered CMV serostatus only. An analysis done earlier found most TCR beta V segments productive about 87% or about 30% of the time. In a later analysis, compared with equally common non-associated chains, HLA-associated beta chains were more expanded. An apparent linkage of common viral pathogens to several of the most significant clusters emerged in a later analysis.

Primers for the PCR totalled 60 Vbeta and 13 Jbeta. Sequenced by immunoSEQ multiplex PCR; TCRdb stores in-frame clones only, minus some. The top ten clones hold over 2% of a sample with roughly 200,000 clones, more than 60% of them seen once. Comment on this clone: Its antigen remains unknown.

The rearrangement links TRBV6-1 to TRBJ1-1, with 12 bases lining up with TRBD1. The sequence came from a woman aged 25 to 39 in good health and CMV-seropositive. The sample was PBMCs. For the CDR3, the DNA is TGTGCCAGCAGTGATCTCGGGACAGGGGGCGCCGGCACTGAAGCTTTCTTT. Its protein is CASSDLGTGGAGTEAFF.